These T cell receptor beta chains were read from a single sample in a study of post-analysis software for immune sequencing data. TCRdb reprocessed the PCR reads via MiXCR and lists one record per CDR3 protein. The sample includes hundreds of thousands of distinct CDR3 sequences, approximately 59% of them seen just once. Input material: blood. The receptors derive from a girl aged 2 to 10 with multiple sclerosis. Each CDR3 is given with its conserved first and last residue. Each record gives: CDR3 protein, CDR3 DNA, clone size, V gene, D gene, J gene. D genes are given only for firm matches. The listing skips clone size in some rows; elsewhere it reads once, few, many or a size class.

CASSADEGEQFF	TGCGCCAGCAGCGCGGACGAGGGTGAGCAGTTCTTC	once	TRBV5-1	NA	TRBJ2-1
CASSFGTAQNTEAFF	TGTGCCAGCAGCTTCGGGACAGCTCAAAACACTGAAGCTTTCTTT	NA	TRBV11-2	TRBD1	TRBJ1-1
CSAHDLAKNIQYF	TGCAGTGCGCACGATCTAGCCAAAAACATTCAGTACTTC	few	TRBV20-1	NA	TRBJ2-4
CASRGTSGPRGANVLTF	TGTGCCAGCAGGGGGACTAGCGGCCCCCGGGGGGCCAACGTCCTGACTTTC	NA	TRBV6-1	TRBD2	TRBJ2-6
CSAERGAPYGYTF	TGCAGTGCGGAGAGGGGGGCTCCCTATGGCTACACCTTC	few	TRBV20-1	NA	TRBJ1-2
CASRRREERDTQYF	TGCGCCAGCAGACGGCGGGAGGAGAGAGATACGCAGTATTTT	NA	TRBV5-1	TRBD2	TRBJ2-3
CASSLSDGDNSPLHF	TGCGCCAGCAGCCTGTCGGACGGAGATAATTCACCCCTCCACTTT	NA	TRBV5-1	NA	TRBJ1-6
CASSEAAGLYEQYF	TGTGCCAGCAGTGAAGCCGCGGGACTCTACGAGCAGTACTTC	NA	TRBV6-1	NA	TRBJ2-7
CASSFTGTFSYEQYF	TGTGCCAGCAGCTTCACCGGGACGTTCTCCTACGAGCAGTACTTC	NA	TRBV7-9	NA	TRBJ2-7
CASSQVNPGLAQGSSQYF	TGTGCCAGCAGCCAGGTTAATCCGGGACTCGCCCAAGGGTCATCGCAGTATTTT	NA	TRBV3-1	NA	TRBJ2-3
CSVDGSGEYYEQYF	TGCAGCGTTGACGGGAGCGGAGAGTATTACGAGCAGTACTTC	once	TRBV29-1	NA	TRBJ2-7
CSVEGVYNEQFF	TGCAGCGTTGAGGGAGTTTACAATGAGCAGTTCTTC	NA	TRBV29-1	NA	TRBJ2-1
CASYDRVNTEAFF	TGTGCCAGCTACGACAGGGTGAACACTGAAGCTTTCTTT	NA	TRBV25-1	TRBD1	TRBJ1-1
CASSERTDTQYF	TGTGCCAGCAGTGAGCGGACAGATACGCAGTATTTT	NA	TRBV12-3/TRBV12-4	NA	TRBJ2-3
CSIGLAGDRNEQFF	TGCAGTATTGGACTAGCGGGAGATCGCAATGAGCAGTTCTTC	NA	TRBV20-1	TRBD2	TRBJ2-1
CASSFEAGGPTNEQFF	TGTGCCAGCAGTTTTGAGGCGGGAGGGCCCACGAATGAGCAGTTCTTC	NA	TRBV12-3/TRBV12-4	TRBD2	TRBJ2-1
CSVRGGGWNEQFF	TGCAGCGTCCGCGGGGGTGGATGGAATGAGCAGTTCTTC	NA	TRBV29-1	TRBD2	TRBJ2-1
CASSLGTGISGEQFF	TGCGCCAGCAGCTTGGGGACAGGGATTAGTGGTGAGCAGTTCTTC	few	TRBV5-1	TRBD1	TRBJ2-1
CASSLSGTSGDYEQYF	TGTGCCAGCAGCTTATCTGGGACTAGCGGGGACTACGAGCAGTACTTC	few	TRBV7-3	TRBD2	TRBJ2-7
CASSTRGQGMIETQYF	TGTGCCAGCAGCACACGGGGACAGGGAATGATAGAGACCCAGTACTTC	NA	TRBV7-9	TRBD1	TRBJ2-5
CASSLHPGTDNSPLHF	TGCGCCAGCAGCCTTCACCCCGGGACGGATAATTCACCCCTCCACTTT	NA	TRBV4-1	NA	TRBJ1-6
CASSLFLAGGRSSYEQYF	TGTGCCAGCAGTTTATTTCTAGCGGGAGGCCGAAGCTCCTACGAGCAGTACTTC	NA	TRBV12-3/TRBV12-4	TRBD2	TRBJ2-7
CASSLALATVGSIQYF	TGCGCCAGCAGCTTGGCCTTGGCCACGGTCGGGAGCATTCAGTACTTC	NA	TRBV5-1	NA	TRBJ2-4
CSGHTGANYGYTF	TGCAGCGGCCACACAGGGGCCAACTATGGCTACACCTTC	NA	TRBV29-1	TRBD1	TRBJ1-2
CAISDRVSRLYGYTF	TGTGCCATCAGTGATAGGGTTTCCAGATTATATGGCTACACCTTC	NA	TRBV10-3	NA	TRBJ1-2
CASKRAGLQESRYF	TGTGCCAGCAAGAGGGCAGGACTTCAAGAGAGCCGGTACTTC	NA	TRBV25-1	NA	TRBJ2-5
CATGGRGYGYTF	TGTGCCACCGGTGGCAGGGGCTATGGCTACACCTTC	NA	TRBV10-3	NA	TRBJ1-2
CSARVGGGSRETQYF	TGCAGTGCTAGAGTTGGGGGAGGCAGTAGAGAGACCCAGTACTTC	NA	TRBV20-1	NA	TRBJ2-5
CASSLAGRNEQFF	TGTGCCAGCAGCTTAGCAGGGCGCAATGAGCAGTTCTTC	few	TRBV7-2	NA	TRBJ2-1